This is a list of T cell receptor beta chains from one sample in a study of blood T cell repertoires in COVID-19. The assay was immunoSEQ multiplex PCR, and TCRdb's table has in-frame clones only and misses some. This repertoire shows around 130,000 clones, approximately 83% found once; its top ten account for around 8%. The source material was peripheral blood. The receptors were sampled from a human donor in a cohort sampled during active COVID-19. Each CDR3 is given with its conserved first and last residue. A D gene is named only where the DNA matches it firmly. Size is omitted from some rows. Given values are once, few, many or a class for expanded clones.

V: TRBV6-5
length: 14
size: -
J: TRBJ2-3
D: -
DNA: TGTGCCAGCAGAAAAGCGGGCCGGACAGATACGCAGTATTTT
CDR3: CASRKAGRTDTQYF

V: TRBV11-2
length: 14
size: -
J: TRBJ2-7
D: -
DNA: TGTGCCAGCAGCTTAGAAGGGAGGACCTACGAGCAGTACTTC
CDR3: CASSLEGRTYEQYF

V: TRBV7-3
length: 13
size: -
J: TRBJ2-1
D: -
DNA: TGTGCCAGCAGCTTAAGCAGGGACAATGAGCAGTTCTTC
CDR3: CASSLSRDNEQFF

V: TRBV18
length: 13
size: -
J: TRBJ2-7
D: -
DNA: TGTGCCAGCTCTCCAAGACAGGCAGGGGAGCAGTACTTC
CDR3: CASSPRQAGEQYF

V: TRBV19
length: 14
size: -
J: TRBJ2-1
D: -
DNA: TGTGCCAGTAGTATAGCTGGGACACGGAATGAGCAGTTCTTC
CDR3: CASSIAGTRNEQFF

V: TRBV5-5
length: 13
size: -
J: TRBJ1-2
D: -
DNA: TGTGCCAGCAGCCGGACACCAATGTATGGCTACACCTTC
CDR3: CASSRTPMYGYTF

V: TRBV5-8
length: 14
size: -
J: TRBJ1-2
D: -
DNA: TGTGCCAGCAGCGACCCAGGATTTAACTATGGCTACACCTTC
CDR3: CASSDPGFNYGYTF

V: TRBV28
length: 11
size: -
J: TRBJ2-7
D: -
DNA: TGTGCCAGCGGGACACTCTACGAGCAGTACTTC
CDR3: CASGTLYEQYF

V: TRBV6-5
length: 14
size: -
J: TRBJ2-1
D: TRBD1
DNA: TGTGCCAGCAGCGACAGGGCAACCTACAATGAGCAGTTCTTC
CDR3: CASSDRATYNEQFF

V: TRBV5-1
length: 15
size: once
J: TRBJ2-7
D: -
DNA: TGCGCCAGCAGCCTTGGCGGTAGCGGAAACTACGAGCAGTACTTC
CDR3: CASSLGGSGNYEQYF

V: TRBV5-8
length: 13
size: -
J: TRBJ1-1
D: -
DNA: TGTGCCCTAAGGGGAAGTGTGGACACTGAAGCTTTCTTT
CDR3: CALRGSVDTEAFF

V: TRBV7-2
length: 12
size: few
J: TRBJ2-7
D: -
DNA: TGTGCCAGCAGCTCGACAGGCTACGAGCAGTACTTC
CDR3: CASSSTGYEQYF

V: TRBV11-2
length: 16
size: -
J: TRBJ2-7
D: -
DNA: TGTGCCAGCAGCCCCATCCGACCAGGGTCCCCATCCGAGCAGTACTTC
CDR3: CASSPIRPGSPSEQYF

V: TRBV7-6
length: 16
size: once
J: TRBJ2-1
D: -
DNA: TGTGCCAGCAGCTTATTAACTAGTGCCTCCTACAATGAGCAGTTCTTC
CDR3: CASSLLTSASYNEQFF

V: TRBV5-1
length: 14
size: -
J: TRBJ2-7
D: -
DNA: TGCGCCAGCAGCTTGGTGACAGACTCCTACGAGCAGTACTTC
CDR3: CASSLVTDSYEQYF

V: TRBV5-1
length: 13
size: -
J: TRBJ1-1
D: TRBD1
DNA: TGCGCCAGCAGCTTGGGACAGGGGATCGGAGCTTTCTTT
CDR3: CASSLGQGIGAFF

V: TRBV3-1/TRBV3-2
length: 19
size: -
J: TRBJ1-5
D: TRBD1
DNA: TGTGCCAGCAGCCCCCAGCCTAGGAGGGGGCAGTTTAGCAATCAGCCCCAGCATTTT
CDR3: CASSPQPRRGQFSNQPQHF

V: TRBV5-1
length: 13
size: -
J: TRBJ1-2
D: -
DNA: TGCGCCAGCAGCTTGGGGAGTTGGTATGGCTACACCTTC
CDR3: CASSLGSWYGYTF

V: TRBV10-3
length: 12
size: -
J: TRBJ1-4
D: TRBD1
DNA: TGTGCCACCTGGACAGGGAACGAAAAACTGTTTTTT
CDR3: CATWTGNEKLFF

V: TRBV5-4
length: 13
size: -
J: TRBJ2-7
D: -
DNA: TGTGCCAGCAGACCAGGGCCGGGGAGGGAGCAGTACTTC
CDR3: CASRPGPGREQYF

V: TRBV3-1/TRBV3-2
length: 15
size: -
J: TRBJ1-2
D: TRBD1
DNA: TGTGCCAGCAGCCGGTGGACAGGGATAAACTATGGCTACACCTTC
CDR3: CASSRWTGINYGYTF

V: TRBV2
length: 15
size: -
J: TRBJ2-3
D: TRBD1
DNA: TGTGCCAGCAGTGATGATGGGACAGGGAATCGCCCGCAGTATTTT
CDR3: CASSDDGTGNRPQYF

V: TRBV5-6
length: 11
size: -
J: TRBJ2-5
D: -
DNA: TGTGCCAGCAGCTTCGGGGAGACCCAGTACTTC
CDR3: CASSFGETQYF

V: TRBV5-6
length: 12
size: -
J: TRBJ2-7
D: TRBD1
DNA: TGTGCCAGCAGCTTGAGGGGGCTCGAGCAGTACTTC
CDR3: CASSLRGLEQYF

V: TRBV18
length: 16
size: -
J: TRBJ2-3
D: TRBD2
DNA: TGTGCCAGCTCACCACAGCGGGGGGCCAGCACAGATACGCAGTATTTT
CDR3: CASSPQRGASTDTQYF

V: TRBV27
length: 16
size: -
J: TRBJ1-1
D: TRBD1
DNA: TGTGCCAGCAGTTTATCAGGGGGGGGACAGGGCCATGGGGCTTTCTTT
CDR3: CASSLSGGGQGHGAFF

V: TRBV7-9
length: 15
size: -
J: TRBJ1-6
D: TRBD1
DNA: TGTGCCAGCAGCACGGGACAGTCCTATAATTCACCCCTCCACTTT
CDR3: CASSTGQSYNSPLHF

V: TRBV5-6
length: 15
size: -
J: TRBJ2-1
D: TRBD1
DNA: TGTGCCAGCAGCTTGGGGACAGGGGCCTACAATGAGCAGTTCTTC
CDR3: CASSLGTGAYNEQFF

V: TRBV6-5
length: 12
size: many
J: TRBJ1-1
D: -
DNA: TGTGCCAGCAGGCCGGGGGTGGGGCGGGCTTTCTTT
CDR3: CASRPGVGRAFF